The 23 T cell receptor beta chains below come from one sample, sequenced in a study of T-cell memory formation after mild COVID-19. Via MiXCR, TCRdb re-called the 5' RACE reads, giving one row per CDR3 protein. In the table there are under 85,000 distinct CDR3 sequences, around 14% of which are singletons. What was sequenced was PBMCs or a T cell subset sorted from them (not recorded which). These receptors originate from an adult woman who had mild COVID-19 (a few samples of this study predate the infection). Cell type and time point are not known.

V gene TRBV15 combines with J gene TRBJ1-5; D remains ambiguous. The germline V gene has CDR1 LNHNV and CDR2 YYDKDF (reference sequence). The CDR3 totals 15 residues. Trimming removed 0 bases from V and 1 base from J, with 7 bases in between. The CDR3 region is CATSRDRGSNQPQHF. The CDR3 DNA is TGTGCCACCAGCAGAGATCGGGGAAGCAATCAGCCCCAGCATTTT.

This clonotype occurred a few times. The chain is built from TRBV29-1 and TRBJ2-7; 9 nucleotides match TRBD2. The junction had 10 bases not matched to a gene; V was cut back by 4 bases and J by 3 bases. Germline CDR1 is SQVTM and CDR2 is ANQGSEA. The CDR3 has 15 residues. The CDR3 DNA sequence: TGCAGCGTTGCAGCGGGGGGATTAAATATCTACGAGCAGTACTTC. It is translated as CSVAAGGLNIYEQYF.

This clonotype was found a few times. The CDR3, as DNA: TGTGCCAGCAGCTTGGAGGGACACGGGGCTTTCTTT. Translation gives CASSLEGHGAFF. The rearrangement uses TRBV7-9 and TRBJ1-1; perhaps TRBD1 as D (6 bases). CDR1 and CDR2 (germline): SEHNR, FQNEAQ (reference sequence). The length of the CDR3 is 12 residues. Trimming pared 3 bases from V and 11 bases from J, leaving 13 bases between.

V and J are TRBV6-5 and TRBJ1-2; D may be TRBD1 (5 bases). Germline V lookup: CDR1 MNHEY, CDR2 SVGAGI. V was cut by 4 bases and J by 0 bases, with 12 bases left in between. The CDR3 totals 15 residues. In nucleotides, the CDR3 is TGTGCCAGCAGTTCCCAAAGGGACTCTAACTATGGCTACACCTTC. Protein: CASSSQRDSNYGYTF.

This rearrangement joins TRBV7-9 to TRBJ2-5; D unresolved. V was pared by 5 bases and J by 3 bases, with 13 bases between. Germline assignment: CDR1 SEHNR and CDR2 FQNEAQ (reference sequence). CDR3 length equals 14 residues. CDR3 sequence: CASSPPRREETQYF. The CDR3 DNA is TGTGCCAGCAGCCCCCCTCGCCGAGAAGAGACCCAGTACTTC.

This clonotype was seen a single time. This chain joins TRBV27 and TRBJ1-5; maybe TRBD1 (6 bases). Per the germline V gene, CDR1 is MNHEY and CDR2 is SMNVEV (reference sequence). Deletions cut 6 bases from V and 6 bases from J, with 12 bases between. The CDR3 runs 13 residues. This chain's CDR3 is CASRQTGGQPQHF. In DNA, the CDR3 is TGTGCCAGCAGGCAGACAGGTGGTCAGCCCCAGCATTTT.

This clonotype appeared a few times. The rearrangement joins TRBV20-1 to TRBJ1-3, with TRBD1 as a possible D gene (6 bases). Germline V gene data show CDR1 as DFQATT and CDR2 as SNEGSKA (reference sequence). The V gene lost 1 base and the J gene lost 0 bases, with 10 bases spanning the gap. The CDR3 extends over 15 amino acids. The CDR3 sequence is CSARGGGDSGNTIYF. Here the CDR3 DNA reads TGCAGTGCTAGAGGAGGGGGAGACTCTGGAAACACCATATATTTT.

This clonotype was picked up a small number of times. This chain joins TRBV5-5 and TRBJ2-1, with TRBD1 matching over 12 bases. The CDR3 covers 16 residues. The germline CDR1 and CDR2 sequences are SGHKS and YYEKEE (reference sequence). With V trimmed by 4 bases and J by 3 bases, 5 bases remained unmatched. CDR3 sequence reads: CASSPGTGGFYNEQFF. The CDR3 DNA follows: TGTGCCAGCAGCCCCGGGACAGGGGGCTTCTACAATGAGCAGTTCTTC.

This clonotype occurred many times. The chain has TRBV7-9 and TRBJ1-1; D is undetermined. Per the germline V gene, CDR1 is SEHNR and CDR2 is FQNEAQ (reference sequence). V lost 1 base to trimming and J lost 0 bases, with 6 bases between them. The CDR3 is made up of 14 amino acids. The DNA for the CDR3 is TGTGCCAGCAGCTTAGTCCAGATGAACACTGAAGCTTTCTTT. Protein sequence: CASSLVQMNTEAFF.

The chain carries TRBV7-9 and TRBJ1-4, with TRBD1 identical over 9 bases. V shed 5 bases, J shed 7 bases, and the junction held 5 bases outside the gene matches. This CDR3 is built from 14 residues. Germline CDR1 reads SEHNR; CDR2 reads FQNEAQ (reference sequence). The CDR3 is CASSPGTGFEKLFF. In nucleotides, the CDR3 is TGTGCCAGCAGCCCCGGGACAGGGTTTGAAAAACTGTTTTTT.

In the case of this clonotype: One junction end disagrees with the germline gene, perhaps due to a read error. The chain recombines TRBV4-1 with TRBJ2-1; D remains unclear. This CDR3 region has 14 residues. Per the germline V gene, CDR1 is MGHRA and CDR2 is YSYEKL. The CDR3 coding sequence is TGCGCCAGCAGCCAAGTTGGCTCCGACAATGAGCAGTTCTTC. Protein product: CASSQVGSDNEQFF.

This clonotype was found a few times. The chain links TRBV3-1 to TRBJ2-7, with a possible D match to TRBD1 (6 bases). The CDR3 length is 12 residues. V lost 4 bases to trimming and J lost 6 bases, with 10 bases between them. Germline values: CDR1 LGHDT, CDR2 YNNKEL (reference sequence). CDR3 in DNA: TGTGCCAGCAGCCCCTTAGGGGGCGAGCAGTACTTC. Amino acids: CASSPLGGEQYF.

V and J are TRBV29-1 and TRBJ1-2, with unresolved D. The V end lost 1 base, the J end lost 0 bases, and 15 bases lay between the germline ends. CDR3 length: 16 residues. CDR1 is SQVTM and CDR2 is ANQGSEA in the germline V gene. The CDR3 DNA follows: TGCAGCGTTGAAGGCGTCCCGGACGGAGCTAACTATGGCTACACCTTC. As protein: CSVEGVPDGANYGYTF. Based on the CDR3 plus reference TRBV29-1 and TRBJ1-2, the full variable domain is SAVISQKPSRDICQRGTSLTIQCQVDSQVTMMFWYRQQPGQSLTLIATANQGSEATYESGFVIDKFPISRPNLTFSTLTVSNMSPEDSSIYLCSVEGVPDGANYGYTFGSGTRLTVV.

This clonotype appeared a few times. This chain uses TRBV18 with TRBJ1-4; D is unclear. The CDR3 sequence is 14 residues long. From germline, CDR1 is KGHSH and CDR2 LQKENI. The V gene lost 3 bases and the J gene lost 7 bases, with 12 bases spanning the gap. CDR3: CASSPAGRGEKLFF. CDR3 sequence (DNA): TGTGCCAGCTCACCGGCAGGAAGAGGTGAAAAACTGTTTTTT.

This clonotype was seen only a few times. The chain employs TRBV7-9 and TRBJ1-2, with D perhaps matching TRBD1 (5 bases). The V end was cut by 8 bases, the J end by 4 bases, with 17 bases between. The CDR3 is made up of 14 amino acids. Germline values: CDR1 SEHNR, CDR2 FQNEAQ (reference sequence). The CDR3 DNA sequence: TGTGCCAGCGGGGACGCGACCGCGGGCTATGGCTACACCTTC. Its protein is CASGDATAGYGYTF.

This clonotype was detected only a few times. V usage is TRBV24-1 and J usage is TRBJ2-3, with TRBD2 matching 7 bases. The CDR3 is 16 amino acids. Germline assignment: CDR1 KGHDR and CDR2 SFDVKD. Trimming at V came to 4 bases and at J to 2 bases, leaving 8 bases not matched to a gene. CDR3 nucleotide sequence: TGTGCCACCAGTGAGTGGGAGGGCCTCGACACAGATACGCAGTATTTT. Its protein product is CATSEWEGLDTDTQYF.

The V gene is TRBV3-1, the J gene TRBJ2-3, with TRBD2 identical over 10 bases. CDR1 and CDR2 from the germline V gene are LGHDT and YNNKEL (reference sequence). The CDR3 extends over 16 amino acids. Trimming took 4 bases from V and 5 from J; bases not matched to a gene: 9. Here the CDR3 reads CASSLSGGAFIDTQYF. The CDR3 nucleotides read TGTGCCAGCAGCCTAAGCGGGGGGGCCTTCATAGATACGCAGTATTTT.

This clonotype showed up just a few times. The rearrangement joins TRBV20-1 to TRBJ2-1; the match to TRBD2 covers 11 bases. The CDR3 has 15 amino acids. In germline, CDR1 is DFQATT, CDR2 SNEGSKA (reference sequence). V lost 2 bases to trimming and J lost 6 bases; unmatched junction nucleotides: 6. This chain's CDR3 is CSARTGLAELNEQFF. CDR3 in DNA: TGCAGTGCTAGAACGGGACTAGCGGAGCTCAATGAGCAGTTCTTC.

This clonotype was detected only a few times. The chain links TRBV24-1 to TRBJ1-1; 10 positions match TRBD1. The trim removed 3 bases at V and 8 bases at J, leaving 2 bases unmatched. The CDR3 has 13 amino acids. Germline V gives CDR1 KGHDR, CDR2 SFDVKD. Here the CDR3 reads CATSDGTGVEAFF. In DNA form, the CDR3 reads TGTGCCACCAGTGATGGGACAGGGGTCGAAGCTTTCTTT.

This clonotype was recorded once. This chain links TRBV4-1 with TRBJ2-5, with 10 bases fitting TRBD2. Germline trimming cut 0 bases from V and 4 bases from J; bases unmatched to any gene: 5. Germline V CDR1 and CDR2: MGHRA, YSYEKL. This CDR3 has 16 amino acids. The CDR3 region is CASSQDAGLATETQYF. The CDR3 nucleotides are TGCGCCAGCAGCCAAGATGCGGGACTAGCGACAGAGACCCAGTACTTC.

This clonotype came up a few times. The chain recombines TRBV27 with TRBJ1-1; TRBD1 agrees at 7 bases. This CDR3 comprises 12 residues. V lost 8 bases and J lost 4; bases outside the gene matches: 4. Germline CDR1 is MNHEY and CDR2 is SMNVEV (reference sequence). The CDR3 sequence: CASRAGGTEAFF. The CDR3 DNA follows: TGTGCCAGCCGGGCAGGGGGCACTGAAGCTTTCTTT.

This clonotype is labeled medium-sized. The CDR3, as DNA: TGTGCCACCAGCAAGGGCGGAGACACAGATACGCAGTATTTT. Translated, it gives CATSKGGDTDTQYF. This chain links TRBV15 with TRBJ2-3; no firm D call. This CDR3 spans 14 amino acids. Germline CDR1 and CDR2: LNHNV and YYDKDF (reference sequence). V was cut by 4 bases and J by 2 bases, with 10 bases left in between.

V is TRBV9 and J is TRBJ1-1; a possible D gene is TRBD1 (5 bases). Between the trimmed V and J ends, which lost 3 bases and 4 bases, there was a span of 10 bases. Looked up from germline, CDR1 is SGDLS and CDR2 is YYNGEE. The CDR3 extends over 13 amino acids. CDR3 region: CASSAGGVTEAFF. In nucleotides, the CDR3 is TGTGCCAGCAGCGCTGGAGGGGTCACTGAAGCTTTCTTT.